A single T cell receptor beta chain is shown here with its context. What it binds is not known. Tagging with unique molecular identifiers was a feature of the TCR beta cDNA libraries. Researchers reported 400,000 to 600,000 cDNA molecules coming from around 1 to 10 million T cells. TCRdb analysed the PCR reads with MiXCR anew, one entry per CDR3 protein. This table holds 450,000 to 700,000 distinct CDR3 sequences, about 40% found once. The data were taken from a study of post-analysis software for immune sequencing data. Whole-study findings and limits: Compared with controls, patients had more of five or six TRBV segments, including TRBV5-6, TRBV5-1 and TRBV20-1.

From germline, CDR1 is LGHNA and CDR2 YNFKEQ. The CDR3 contains 17 residues. V lost 3 bases and J 3 bases, leaving 18 bases between the germline ends. The TCR was taken from a girl between 10 and 17 years old with multiple sclerosis. The chain links TRBV4-2 to TRBJ2-1, with D possibly TRBD2 on 5 matching bases. Material: blood. Here the CDR3 reads CASSHSPGSDFYNEQFF. DNA of the CDR3: TGTGCCAGCAGCCATTCACCTGGGAGCGATTTCTACAATGAGCAGTTCTTC.